Listed here are 10 T cell receptor beta chains from one sample, sequenced in a study of T cell repertoires in cytomegalovirus infection. Each CDR3 protein gets one entry after TCRdb re-called the reads with MiXCR. The table has fewer than 550,000 distinct CDR3 sequences, around a quarter seen once. Sequencing input: PBMCs. Receptors were obtained from a human donor in good health (CMV status not recorded). Some clones in this sample may be carry-over from other donors' samples.

The sample holds many counts of this clonotype. This sequence joins TRBV28 and TRBJ2-5, with D uncertain. CDR3 length equals 13 residues. CDR1 MDHEN and CDR2 SYDVKM come from the germline V gene. V lost 5 bases and J 0 bases, leaving 7 bases between the germline ends. CDR3 DNA: TGTGCCAGCAGTCTCACCAACCAAGAGACCCAGTACTTC. Protein product: CASSLTNQETQYF. Variable domain in full (rest from reference TRBV28 and TRBJ2-5): DVKVTQSSRYLVKRTGEKVFLECVQDMDHENMFWYRQDPGLGLRLIYFSYDVKMKEKGDIPEGYSVSREKKERFSLILESASTNQTSMYLCASSLTNQETQYFGPGTRLLVL.

At least ten counts were recorded for this clonotype. The chain is built from TRBV12-3 or TRBV12-4 and TRBJ2-1; 12 nucleotides match TRBD2. Trimming took 5 bases from V and 9 from J; bases not matched to a gene: 5. The length of the CDR3 is 14 residues. CDR3 nucleotides: TGTGCCAGCAGTCCTCGACTAGCGGGAGCTGAGCAGTTCTTC. Protein: CASSPRLAGAEQFF.

This clonotype was seen more than once but under ten times. V and J are TRBV6-6 and TRBJ1-1; D gene uncertain. The germline V gene encodes CDR1 MNHNY and CDR2 SVGAGI (reference sequence). This CDR3 spans 11 amino acids. V lost 4 bases, J lost 5 bases, and 5 bases lay in between. The CDR3 DNA reads TGTGCCAGCAGTTCGGTTACTGAAGCTTTCTTT. Translating gives CASSSVTEAFF.

This clonotype was found many times. The J gene is TRBJ1-5, the V gene TRBV7-2; 11 bases align to TRBD1. This CDR3 region has 14 residues. After removal of 5 bases from V and 16 bases from J, the junction contained 13 bases not matched to a gene. CDR1 and CDR2 from the germline V gene are SGHTA and FQGNSA. This chain's CDR3 is CASSQGQGAPRAHF. Written as DNA, the CDR3 is TGTGCCAGCAGCCAAGGACAGGGGGCTCCCCGAGCCCATTTT.

The CDR3, as DNA: TGTGCCAGCAGCCCTCGACAGGGGGCTATCTACGAGCTGTACGTC. Its protein product is CASSPRQGAIYELYV. The rearrangement uses TRBV7-2 and TRBJ2-7, with 10 bases identical to TRBD1. This CDR3 region has 15 residues. Germline V gives CDR1 SGHTA, CDR2 FQGNSA.

This clonotype was found a few times. The chain recombines TRBV7-9 with TRBJ2-1; D not certain. Trimming left V 5 bases short and J 8 bases short, with 22 bases between. This CDR3 spans 16 amino acids. The germline CDR1 and CDR2 sequences are SEHNR and FQNEAQ (reference sequence). The CDR3 region is CASSPLQTRLEDEQFF. The DNA for the CDR3 is TGTGCCAGCAGCCCCCTACAGACCCGCCTCGAGGATGAGCAGTTCTTC.

This clonotype turned up a few times. The CDR3 here is CASSGSGTSTDTQYF. The DNA for the CDR3 is TGCGCCAGCAGTGGGTCCGGGACCAGCACAGATACGCAGTATTTT. V is TRBV10-1 and J is TRBJ2-3, with D perhaps TRBD1 or TRBD2 (5 bases each). This CDR3 contains 15 residues. Trimming pared 4 bases from V and 0 bases from J, leaving 11 bases between. Germline assignment: CDR1 WNHNN and CDR2 SYGVQD (reference sequence).

This chain links TRBV18 with TRBJ1-2; the D is unclear. In germline, CDR1 is KGHSH, CDR2 LQKENI. V lost 3 bases to trimming and J lost 0 bases, with 11 bases between them. This CDR3 is 15 amino acids long. CDR3 nucleotide sequence: TGTGCCAGCTCACCCCTAAAAGAGGCTAACTATGGCTACACCTTC. Translation: CASSPLKEANYGYTF.

There are a few counts of this clonotype. The chain uses TRBV5-6 and TRBJ2-2, with D hard to call. This CDR3 comprises 15 residues. Germline V gene data show CDR1 as SGHDT and CDR2 as YYEEEE. V gave up 2 bases and J gave up 3 bases, with 11 bases separating them. The CDR3 loop is CASSFLALYTGELFF. CDR3 bases: TGTGCCAGCAGCTTTTTAGCCCTTTACACCGGGGAGCTGTTTTTT.

In this sample, this clonotype turned up a few times. The chain carries TRBV25-1 and TRBJ2-1, with TRBD2 as a possible D gene (5 bases). Germline assignment: CDR1 MGHDK and CDR2 SYGVNS. The CDR3 covers 15 residues. Trimming took off 3 bases at V and 6 bases at J, with 15 bases between the two ends. Here the CDR3 reads CASSERLLATNEQFF. The DNA of the CDR3 is TGTGCCAGCAGTGAGCGGCTTCTAGCAACCAATGAGCAGTTCTTC.